This entry lists 20 T cell receptor beta chains sequenced from one sample in a study of somatic mutations in cytotoxic T cells in rheumatoid arthritis. Sequencing was performed with immunoSEQ multiplex PCR; in TCRdb, only in-frame clones are kept and a portion is missing. This table has 35,000 to 40,000 clones, under 85% appearing once. Sequenced material: CD8+ T cells sorted from blood. Every receptor here comes from a man aged 35 to 55 in good health.

The chain links TRBV4-1 to TRBJ2-7, with D maybe TRBD2 (5 bases). The CDR3 runs to 14 residues. Germline V gives CDR1 MGHRA, CDR2 YSYEKL. Trimming left V 1 base short and J 3 bases short, with 10 bases between. The CDR3 coding sequence is TGCGCCAGCAGCCAAGGCGGGTTCTTCTACGAGCAGTACTTC. Translating it yields CASSQGGFFYEQYF.

The CDR3 loop is CASSPLSGTPGELFF. For the CDR3, the DNA is TGCGCCAGCAGCCCTCTCTCGGGAACTCCCGGGGAGCTGTTTTTT. The chain has TRBV4-3 and TRBJ2-2; tentative D call: TRBD2 (5 bases). Germline V gene sequence: CDR1 LGHNA, CDR2 YSLEER. V was trimmed by 4 bases and J by 6 bases, leaving 15 bases between them. This CDR3 comprises 15 residues.

The rearrangement joins TRBV27 to TRBJ2-7; 11 bases line up with TRBD2. The junction had 3 bases not matched to a gene; V was cut back by 3 bases and J by 5 bases. Germline values: CDR1 MNHEY, CDR2 SMNVEV (reference sequence). This CDR3 contains 14 residues. Here the CDR3 reads CASSLTSGTDEQYF. Written as DNA, the CDR3 is TGTGCCAGCAGTTTGACTAGCGGGACCGACGAGCAGTACTTC.

The chain uses TRBV28 and TRBJ1-1; 9 bases line up with TRBD1. CDR3 length: 16 amino acids. Losses at the gene ends were 5 bases for V and 1 base for J; bases not matched to a gene: 8. Germline values: CDR1 MDHEN, CDR2 SYDVKM. The CDR3 nucleotides read TGTGCCAGCAGTCTCCTTACAGGGGGCTGGAACACTGAAGCTTTCTTT. The encoded protein is CASSLLTGGWNTEAFF. Full variable domain (missing parts from reference TRBV28 and TRBJ1-1): DVKVTQSSRYLVKRTGEKVFLECVQDMDHENMFWYRQDPGLGLRLIYFSYDVKMKEKGDIPEGYSVSREKKERFSLILESASTNQTSMYLCASSLLTGGWNTEAFFGQGTRLTVV.

The rearrangement links TRBV5-1 to TRBJ1-1; 7 nucleotides agree with TRBD1. This CDR3 is 14 amino acids long. The V gene's germline CDR1 is SGHRS and CDR2 YFSETQ. The V gene end was trimmed by 4 bases and the J gene end by 1 base; junction bases not matched to a gene: 4. CDR3: CASSMGTANTEAFF. The DNA of the CDR3 is TGCGCCAGCAGCATGGGGACAGCGAACACTGAAGCTTTCTTT.

The chain recombines TRBV27 with TRBJ2-2, with 10 bases matching TRBD2. CDR3 length: 16 amino acids. V was pared by 4 bases and J by 5 bases, with 7 bases of the junction left unmatched. Germline loops: CDR1 MNHEY, CDR2 SMNVEV (reference sequence). For the CDR3, the DNA is TGTGCCAGCAGTTCGAGCGGGAGGGTAGGGACCGGGGAGCTGTTTTTT. Protein sequence: CASSSSGRVGTGELFF.

This chain joins TRBV5-1 and TRBJ1-1, with 9 nucleotides matching TRBD1. CDR1 is SGHRS and CDR2 is YFSETQ in the germline V gene. V lost 4 bases and J lost 5; bases outside the gene matches: 6. The CDR3 spans 14 residues. In DNA, the CDR3 is TGCGCCAGCAGCGATCCCGGGACAGGGACTGAAGCTTTCTTT. This translates into CASSDPGTGTEAFF.

The CDR3 sequence: CASTTRWQFPSGANVLTF. CDR3 sequence (DNA): TGCGCCAGCACTACTAGGTGGCAGTTCCCCTCTGGGGCCAACGTCCTGACTTTC. The chain is built from TRBV5-1 and TRBJ2-6; D may be TRBD2 (5 bases). This CDR3 contains 18 residues. V lost 6 bases to trimming and J lost 0 bases, with 19 bases between them. CDR1 SGHRS and CDR2 YFSETQ come from the germline V gene.

This rearrangement joins TRBV7-9 to TRBJ2-1; D is uncertain. Germline-derived CDR1 and CDR2 are SEHNR and FQNEAQ (reference sequence). The CDR3 loop spans 16 amino acids. The ends were cut back, 4 bases at V and 2 bases at J, with 15 bases in the middle. CDR3 protein: CASSSPAITTYNEQFF. As DNA, the CDR3 is TGTGCCAGCAGCTCTCCGGCTATTACGACCTACAATGAGCAGTTCTTC. Full variable domain (remainder filled in from reference TRBV7-9 and TRBJ2-1): DTGVSQNPRHKITKRGQNVTFRCDPISEHNRLYWYRQTLGQGPEFLTYFQNEAQLEKSRLLSDRFSAERPKGSFSTLEIQRTEQGDSAMYLCASSSPAITTYNEQFFGPGTRLTVL.

The V call is TRBV10-2, the J call TRBJ1-2; D possibly corresponds to TRBD1 (6 bases). Trimming shortened V by 6 bases and J by 8 bases, and 16 bases separated the two germline ends. In germline, CDR1 is WSHSY, CDR2 SAAADI. There are 13 residues in the CDR3. CDR3 DNA: TGCGCCAGCAGCCACCCACAGGGACCCGGCTACACCTTC. Translation gives CASSHPQGPGYTF.

This clone was detected a few times. The V call is TRBV27, the J call TRBJ2-1; D unclear. V shed 4 bases and J shed 8 bases, with 12 bases lying between them. Germline values: CDR1 MNHEY, CDR2 SMNVEV (reference sequence). The CDR3 runs to 13 residues. CDR3 in amino acids: CASSSADFHEQFF. As DNA, the CDR3 is TGTGCCAGCAGTTCTGCAGATTTTCATGAGCAGTTCTTC.

The genes are TRBV6-1 and TRBJ2-1; D tentatively reads TRBD1 or TRBD2 (5 bases each). The CDR3 has 14 residues. The germline gives CDR1 MNHNS, CDR2 SASEGT. The V and J ends lost 4 bases and 4 bases respectively, with 11 bases between them. The CDR3 here is CASSVGTQYNEQFF. In DNA form, the CDR3 reads TGTGCCAGCAGTGTTGGGACCCAATACAATGAGCAGTTCTTC.

The V call is TRBV30, the J call TRBJ2-5; D is tentatively TRBD1 or TRBD2 (5 bases each). The DNA matches TRBJ2-7 better at its end, which makes the J call doubtful. CDR1 is GTSNPN, CDR2 SVGIG, per germline (reference sequence). The CDR3 runs 14 residues. CDR3 protein: CAWRDPRGTYEQYF. CDR3 DNA sequence: TGTGCCTGGAGAGACCCCCGGGGCACATACGAGCAGTACTTC.

The chain carries TRBV11-2 and TRBJ2-3; possible D gene TRBD1, 6 bases. Germline V gives CDR1 SGHAT, CDR2 FQNNGV. V was trimmed by 4 bases and J by 2 bases, leaving 13 bases between them. The length of the CDR3 is 15 residues. The CDR3 coding sequence is TGTGCCAGCAGCTCGAGGACAGTCAACACAGATACGCAGTATTTT. Translated: CASSSRTVNTDTQYF.

The V gene is TRBV28, the J gene TRBJ2-1; 7 bases are a match to TRBD2. CDR1 and CDR2 from the germline V gene are MDHEN and SYDVKM. CDR3 size: 15 residues. Germline trimming cut 3 bases from V and 12 bases from J; bases unmatched to any gene: 14. The CDR3 protein is CASSFVGEGPEGQFF. The DNA for the CDR3 is TGTGCCAGCAGTTTTGTGGGGGAGGGCCCGGAGGGGCAGTTCTTC.

V is TRBV6-6 and J is TRBJ2-1; no reliable D call. This CDR3 comprises 14 residues. With 7 bases removed from V and 6 bases from J, the gap between germline ends came to 16 bases. Germline CDR1 reads MNHNY; CDR2 reads SVGAGI (reference sequence). CDR3 DNA sequence: TGTGCCAGCAATTCAAGGGCTACCCGCAATGAGCAGTTCTTC. Amino acid sequence: CASNSRATRNEQFF.

The rearrangement uses TRBV27 and TRBJ2-7; no clear D gene. This CDR3 has 12 amino acids. V lost 3 bases and J lost 6, with 9 bases in between. Germline V lookup: CDR1 MNHEY, CDR2 SMNVEV (reference sequence). The chain's CDR3 is CASSFGYGEQYF. The CDR3 DNA reads TGTGCCAGCAGTTTCGGCTACGGCGAGCAGTACTTC.

This clone came up once. The chain employs TRBV6-5 and TRBJ1-5; D is possibly TRBD1 (5 bases). This CDR3 is 15 amino acids long. Deletions cut 0 bases from V and 1 base from J, with 7 bases between. Germline CDR1 and CDR2: MNHEY and SVGAGI. The CDR3 DNA is TGTGCCAGCAGTTACTCCGGGGGGAGCAATCAGCCCCAGCATTTT. Translated: CASSYSGGSNQPQHF.

The J gene is TRBJ2-2, the V gene TRBV9; a weak D match, TRBD1 (5 bases). V was trimmed by 6 bases and J by 6 bases, leaving 18 bases between them. Germline assignment: CDR1 SGDLS and CDR2 YYNGEE. This CDR3 is 15 amino acids long. Written as DNA, the CDR3 is TGTGCCAGCACCGGGTCTCAGGGTGTCTCCGGGGAGCTGTTTTTT. Its translation is CASTGSQGVSGELFF.

This clone was counted a single time. The chain combines TRBV4-1 with TRBJ2-7; 9 bases align to TRBD1. With 0 bases clipped from V and 4 bases from J, the junction kept 4 bases outside the gene matches. Germline-derived CDR1 and CDR2 are MGHRA and YSYEKL. The CDR3 loop spans 15 amino acids. The CDR3 sequence is CASSQEIQGAYEQYF. CDR3 sequence (DNA): TGCGCCAGCAGCCAAGAGATACAGGGGGCTTACGAGCAGTACTTC.